A single sample is the source of the 8 T cell receptor beta chains below, sequenced in a study of blood T cell repertoires in COVID-19. Repertoires were generated with immunoSEQ multiplex PCR, while TCRdb's copy carries only in-frame clones and drops some. Of 150,000 to 170,000 clones listed, approximately 79% were seen once; the top ten hold roughly 7%. Material: PBMCs or T cells enriched from blood (not recorded which). Receptors originate from a man over 45 who had recovered from COVID-19.

This chain connects TRBV5-6 to TRBJ1-6; TRBD1 agrees at 10 bases. The CDR3 is 16 residues long. Germline V gene lookup returns CDR1 SGHDT and CDR2 YYEEEE. J lost 7 bases, V lost 0 bases, and 4 bases had no gene match. CDR3 nucleotide sequence: TGTGCCAGCAGCTTGGCCGGGACAGGGGTAAATTCACCCCTCCACTTT. This translates into CASSLAGTGVNSPLHF.

CDR3 sequence reads: CASTMLTRGSYGYTF. The CDR3 bases are TGTGCCAGCACCATGCTGACCAGGGGGTCCTATGGCTACACCTTC. The chain joins TRBV27 to TRBJ1-2; 7 nucleotides agree with TRBD1. V lost 7 bases and J lost 4; bases outside the gene matches: 12. Germline V gives CDR1 MNHEY, CDR2 SMNVEV (reference sequence). The CDR3 runs 15 residues.

The CDR3 region has the DNA TGCGCCAGCAGCGCAGAGGTAAGCTCCTACAATGAGCAGTTCTTC. It translates to CASSAEVSSYNEQFF. The chain combines TRBV5-1 with TRBJ2-1; D not certain. CDR1 SGHRS and CDR2 YFSETQ come from the germline V gene. V was trimmed by 4 bases and J by 0 bases, leaving 11 bases between them. The length of the CDR3 is 15 residues.

This sequence joins TRBV5-6 and TRBJ1-4, with 7 nucleotides matching TRBD1. V shed 3 bases and J 0 bases; nucleotides not matched to a gene: 11. This CDR3 is 18 amino acids long. Germline V gene lookup returns CDR1 SGHDT and CDR2 YYEEEE. The CDR3: CASSSHSDRAATNEKLFF. The CDR3 bases are TGTGCCAGCAGCTCTCACTCCGACAGGGCTGCAACTAATGAAAAACTGTTTTTT.

V is TRBV18 and J is TRBJ2-2, with 7 bases fitting TRBD1. Germline values: CDR1 KGHSH, CDR2 LQKENI. Trimming cost V 5 bases and J 0 bases; bases outside gene matches: 6. This CDR3 is 16 amino acids long. This CDR3 reads CASSSLDRSNTGELFF. CDR3 DNA: TGTGCCAGCTCATCTTTGGACAGGTCGAACACCGGGGAGCTGTTTTTT.

Only one count was recorded for this clone. The chain has TRBV18 and TRBJ2-1, with TRBD2 as a possible D gene (6 bases). This CDR3 is 15 amino acids long. The germline V gene encodes CDR1 KGHSH and CDR2 LQKENI. With 3 bases removed from V and 5 bases from J, the gap between germline ends came to 14 bases. The CDR3 protein is CASSPFLRGNNEQFF. CDR3 DNA: TGTGCCAGCTCACCTTTTTTACGGGGGAACAATGAGCAGTTCTTC.

V and J are TRBV6-4 and TRBJ1-5; D call uncertain. The CDR3 covers 15 residues. Germline loops: CDR1 MRHNA, CDR2 SNTAGT. V lost 2 bases and J lost 0, with 8 bases in between. The CDR3: CASSDTCHSNQPQHF. The DNA of the CDR3 is TGTGCCAGCAGTGACACATGTCATAGCAATCAGCCCCAGCATTTT.

The rearrangement joins TRBV13 to TRBJ2-3, with 11 bases fitting TRBD2. The junction had 4 bases not matched to a gene; V was cut back by 6 bases and J by 2 bases. Germline CDR1 and CDR2: PRHDT and FYEKMQ (reference sequence). This CDR3 spans 15 amino acids. DNA of the CDR3: TGTGCCAGCAGACTAGCGGGGGTGCCCACAGATACGCAGTATTTT. This encodes CASRLAGVPTDTQYF.